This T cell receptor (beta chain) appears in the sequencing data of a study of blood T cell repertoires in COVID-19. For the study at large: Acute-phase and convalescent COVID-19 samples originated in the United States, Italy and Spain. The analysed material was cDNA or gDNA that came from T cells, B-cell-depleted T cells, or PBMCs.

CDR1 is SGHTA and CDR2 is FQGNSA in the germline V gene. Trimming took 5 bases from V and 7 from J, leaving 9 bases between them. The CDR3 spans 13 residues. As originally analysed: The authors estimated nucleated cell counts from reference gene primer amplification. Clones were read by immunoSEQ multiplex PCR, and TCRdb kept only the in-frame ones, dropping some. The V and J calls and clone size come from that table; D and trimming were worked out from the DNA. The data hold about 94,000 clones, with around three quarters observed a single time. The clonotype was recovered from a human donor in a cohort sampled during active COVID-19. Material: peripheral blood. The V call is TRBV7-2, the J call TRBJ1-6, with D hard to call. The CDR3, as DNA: TGTGCCAGCAGCCACACAGAGAATTCACCCCTCCACTTT. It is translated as CASSHTENSPLHF.